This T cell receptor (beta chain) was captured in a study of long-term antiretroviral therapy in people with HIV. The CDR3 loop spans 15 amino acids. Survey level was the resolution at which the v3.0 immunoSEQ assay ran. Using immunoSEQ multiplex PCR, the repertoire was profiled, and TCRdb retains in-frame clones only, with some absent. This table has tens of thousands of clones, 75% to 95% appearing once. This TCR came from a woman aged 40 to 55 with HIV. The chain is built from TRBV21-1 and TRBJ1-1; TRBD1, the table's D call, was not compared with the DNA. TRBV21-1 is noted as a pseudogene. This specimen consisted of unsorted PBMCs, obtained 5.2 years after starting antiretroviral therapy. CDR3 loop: CASSPPTLGLRWAFF. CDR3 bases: TGTGCCAGCAGCCCCCCGACCCTGGGGCTCCGGTGGGCTTTCTTT.